This T cell receptor (beta chain) appears in the sequencing data of a study of T cells and Merkel cell carcinoma outcomes. The study's findings and limits: In Merkel cell carcinoma, repertoire and T-cell density reportedly predicted outcomes.

Clones were read by immunoSEQ multiplex PCR, and TCRdb kept only the in-frame ones, dropping some. The sample lists 1,000 to 1,500 clones; around 93% were seen once. This clone was picked up a small number of times. Its target is unknown. The germline gives CDR1 MGHRA, CDR2 YSYEKL. The CDR3 has 17 residues. Trimming took 4 bases from V and 0 from J, leaving 16 bases between them. The V gene is TRBV4-1, the J gene TRBJ1-3; D remains unclear. Material for sequencing was tumor tissue from Merkel cell carcinoma. The receptor was derived from a human donor with Merkel cell carcinoma. This CDR3 reads CASSLRTRQDSGNTIYF. CDR3 bases: TGCGCCAGCAGCCTAAGGACTCGACAAGACTCTGGAAACACCATATATTTT.